The 4 T cell receptor beta chains below were found in one sample sequenced in a study of OX40 agonist ivuxolimab in advanced cancers. This table comes from immunoSEQ multiplex PCR, and its TCRdb copy is limited to in-frame clones, with some not included. Of roughly 58,000 clones in the sample, 87% were seen once. Sequencing used CD4+ or CD8+ T cells sorted from blood, obtained in a trial of the OX40 agonist ivuxolimab. These receptors were collected from an adult with an advanced solid tumor such as melanoma, head and neck, liver or kidney cancer.

CDR3 residues: CASGLAGYNEQFF. CDR3 DNA sequence: TGTGCTAGCGGACTAGCGGGGTACAATGAGCAGTTCTTC. The chain links TRBV12-5 to TRBJ2-1; 12 bases align to TRBD2. Germline V gives CDR1 LGHNT, CDR2 FRNRAP. The CDR3 covers 13 residues. The V and J ends lost 9 bases and 4 bases, in that order; junction bases with no gene match: 1.

This clone was seen only once. The chain employs TRBV28 and TRBJ2-7; D uncertain. Germline loops: CDR1 MDHEN, CDR2 SYDVKM. The CDR3 has 11 residues. The V end was cut by 5 bases, the J end by 0 bases, with 2 bases between. As DNA, the CDR3 is TGTGCCAGCAGTGACTCCTACGAGCAGTACTTC. Its translation: CASSDSYEQYF. The full variable domain, with the rest looked up from reference TRBV28 and TRBJ2-7, is DVKVTQSSRYLVKRTGEKVFLECVQDMDHENMFWYRQDPGLGLRLIYFSYDVKMKEKGDIPEGYSVSREKKERFSLILESASTNQTSMYLCASSDSYEQYFGPGTRLTVT.

This chain links TRBV2 with TRBJ2-5; no clear D. The CDR3 length is 11 residues. Germline CDR1 and CDR2: SNHLY and FYNNEI. Trimming shortened V by 8 bases and J by 3 bases, and 7 bases separated the two germline ends. Here the CDR3 reads CASRREETQYF. As DNA, the CDR3 is TGTGCCAGCCGCCGAGAAGAGACCCAGTACTTC. The full variable domain, with the rest looked up from reference TRBV2 and TRBJ2-5, is EPEVTQTPSHQVTQMGQEVILRCVPISNHLYFYWYRQILGQKVEFLVSFYNNEISEKSEIFDDQFSVERPDGSNFTLKIRSTKLEDSAMYFCASRREETQYFGPGTRLLVL.

The genes are TRBV10-3 and TRBJ1-4; D call uncertain. Germline V gene data show CDR1 as ENHRY and CDR2 as SYGVKD. The CDR3 is 14 residues long. V lost 2 bases to trimming and J lost 5 bases, with 9 bases between them. In DNA, the CDR3 is TGTGCCATCAGTGAGGGACGGACGAATGAAAAACTGTTTTTT. Amino acids: CAISEGRTNEKLFF.